The 21 T cell receptor beta chains below come from one sample, sequenced in a study of blood T cell repertoires in COVID-19. Clones were sequenced by immunoSEQ multiplex PCR, and TCRdb holds only the in-frame ones, with some missing. The repertoire includes hundreds of thousands of clones, about 91% of them detected once, and 9.5% sits in the top ten. The specimen was PBMCs or T cells enriched from blood (not recorded which). These receptors came from a woman in her thirties or forties who had recovered from COVID-19.

The V gene is TRBV28, the J gene TRBJ1-5, with TRBD1 matching over 8 bases. The CDR3 is 14 residues long. With V trimmed by 3 bases and J by 8 bases, 6 bases remained unmatched. Per germline, CDR1 MDHEN and CDR2 SYDVKM. The CDR3 sequence: CASSFNQGAKPQHF. The CDR3, as DNA: TGTGCCAGCAGTTTTAACCAGGGGGCGAAGCCCCAGCATTTT.

The CDR3 protein is CASSFPGEGLDQDTQYF. In DNA form, the CDR3 reads TGTGCCAGCAGCTTCCCAGGGGAGGGACTGGACCAAGATACGCAGTATTTT. This chain links TRBV11-2 with TRBJ2-3; a weak D match, TRBD2 (7 bases). The CDR3 spans 17 residues. Germline V CDR1 and CDR2: SGHAT, FQNNGV. The V and J ends lost 3 bases and 5 bases respectively, with 21 bases between them.

This clone has just a few counts. V usage is TRBV27 and J usage is TRBJ2-1; maybe TRBD1 (6 bases). The CDR3 covers 16 residues. Looked up from germline, CDR1 is MNHEY and CDR2 is SMNVEV (reference sequence). Trimming removed 3 bases at V and 0 bases at J, with 12 bases between. DNA of the CDR3: TGTGCCAGCAGTTTGGGTGGGGGCGGCTCCTACAATGAGCAGTTCTTC. Translated: CASSLGGGGSYNEQFF.

The V and J genes are TRBV5-1 and TRBJ2-1; perhaps TRBD2 as D (5 bases). The length of the CDR3 is 13 residues. The germline V gene encodes CDR1 SGHRS and CDR2 YFSETQ. V was shortened by 7 bases and J by 4 bases, with 12 bases between the two germline ends. The CDR3 reads CASQTSVYNEQFF. The CDR3, as DNA: TGCGCCAGCCAAACTAGTGTATACAATGAGCAGTTCTTC.

This chain connects TRBV30 to TRBJ2-7, with 7 bases aligning to TRBD2. Germline CDR1 GTSNPN, CDR2 SVGIG (reference sequence). Trimming at V came to 8 bases and at J to 5 bases, leaving 6 bases not matched to a gene. CDR3 length equals 11 residues. CDR3 in amino acids: CAGGEVNEQYF. In DNA, the CDR3 is TGTGCCGGGGGGGAGGTGAACGAGCAGTACTTC.

The chain is built from TRBV7-8 and TRBJ2-1, with 7 nucleotides matching TRBD2. With V trimmed by 2 bases and J by 8 bases, 12 bases remained unmatched. This CDR3 is built from 16 residues. Germline-derived CDR1 and CDR2 are SGHVS and FQNEAQ. The CDR3 loop is CASSLSEVGGPHEQFF. CDR3 nucleotide sequence: TGTGCCAGCAGCTTATCGGAGGTGGGAGGGCCACATGAGCAGTTCTTC.

V gene TRBV11-3 combines with J gene TRBJ2-3; D uncertain. Germline V gives CDR1 SGHNT, CDR2 YENEEA. The CDR3 has 16 residues. V gave up 9 bases and J gave up 0 bases, with 19 bases separating them. CDR3 nucleotide sequence: TGTGCCAGTCCGCTACCTACCTCAACTAGCACAGATACGCAGTATTTT. As protein: CASPLPTSTSTDTQYF.

This chain links TRBV9 with TRBJ1-3; possible D gene TRBD1, 5 bases. Between the trimmed V and J ends, which lost 0 bases and 1 base, there was a span of 11 bases. The length of the CDR3 is 16 residues. Germline V gene sequence: CDR1 SGDLS, CDR2 YYNGEE. The CDR3 coding sequence is TGTGCCAGCAGCGTAGAGCGGGGGGATTCTGGAAACACCATATATTTT. This gives the protein CASSVERGDSGNTIYF.

The V and J genes are TRBV19 and TRBJ1-3; tentatively, D is TRBD1 (5 bases). This CDR3 is 14 amino acids long. V lost 3 bases to trimming and J lost 6 bases, with 12 bases between them. Germline V gene data show CDR1 as LNHDA and CDR2 as SQIVND (reference sequence). CDR3 region: CASSIPGITNTIYF. CDR3 sequence (DNA): TGTGCCAGTAGTATCCCAGGGATTACAAACACCATATATTTT.

This chain joins TRBV5-1 and TRBJ1-6, with D perhaps matching TRBD1 (6 bases). V dropped 3 bases and J dropped 6 bases, with 10 bases sitting between them. The length of the CDR3 is 14 residues. CDR1 and CDR2 (germline): SGHRS, YFSETQ. The CDR3 is CASSSGQLNSPLHF. In nucleotides, the CDR3 is TGCGCCAGCAGCTCGGGACAACTTAATTCACCCCTCCACTTT.

The chain couples TRBV18 to TRBJ2-5; 9 bases map to TRBD1. CDR1 is KGHSH and CDR2 is LQKENI in the germline V gene. The junction had 12 bases not matched to a gene; V was cut back by 3 bases and J by 4 bases. This CDR3 is built from 17 residues. In DNA form, the CDR3 reads TGTGCCAGCTCACCGACCTCCGGGACAGGGAGAGGAGAGACCCAGTACTTC. Translating gives CASSPTSGTGRGETQYF.

In nucleotides, the CDR3 is TGTGCCAGCAGCCTAGAGGCGGGTTGGCGCGACTATGGCTACACCTTC. It specifies CASSLEAGWRDYGYTF. The rearrangement uses TRBV7-9 and TRBJ1-2; no clear D. V was trimmed by 5 bases and J by 3 bases, leaving 19 bases between them. Germline CDR1 reads SEHNR; CDR2 reads FQNEAQ (reference sequence). This CDR3 is built from 16 residues.

The V call is TRBV29-1, the J call TRBJ1-2, with no clear D. Between the trimmed V and J ends, which lost 0 bases and 0 bases, there was a span of 11 bases. There are 15 residues in the CDR3. Per the germline V gene, CDR1 is SQVTM and CDR2 is ANQGSEA. CDR3 nucleotides: TGCAGCGTTGAAGATCTAGAAGAAGCTAACTATGGCTACACCTTC. Its protein product is CSVEDLEEANYGYTF.

This sequence joins TRBV18 and TRBJ2-3; the match to TRBD2 covers 9 bases. The CDR3 has 14 residues. From germline, CDR1 is KGHSH and CDR2 LQKENI. J was trimmed by 5 bases and V by 3 bases; bases with no gene match: 3. CDR3 nucleotides: TGTGCCAGCTCACCGGAGACTAGCGGAGATACGCAGTATTTT. It encodes CASSPETSGDTQYF.

V usage is TRBV2 and J usage is TRBJ2-7; the match to TRBD1 covers 8 bases. The CDR3 length is 14 residues. With 6 bases clipped from V and 3 bases from J, the junction kept 7 bases outside the gene matches. CDR1 SNHLY and CDR2 FYNNEI come from the germline V gene. The CDR3 DNA follows: TGTGCCAGCAGCGAGGGACAGGAGCGCTACGAGCAGTACTTC. Residues: CASSEGQERYEQYF. The full variable domain, with the rest looked up from reference TRBV2 and TRBJ2-7, is EPEVTQTPSHQVTQMGQEVILRCVPISNHLYFYWYRQILGQKVEFLVSFYNNEISEKSEIFDDQFSVERPDGSNFTLKIRSTKLEDSAMYFCASSEGQERYEQYFGPGTRLTVT.

This chain uses TRBV7-2 with TRBJ1-1; possible D gene TRBD1, 6 bases. The CDR3 is made up of 14 amino acids. Germline lookup yields CDR1 SGHTA and CDR2 FQGNSA. Trimming pared 0 bases from V and 1 base from J, leaving 6 bases between. DNA of the CDR3: TGTGCCAGCAGCTTAGCAGGGGGGAACACTGAAGCTTTCTTT. Its protein is CASSLAGGNTEAFF.

The V call is TRBV29-1, the J call TRBJ1-4; perhaps TRBD1 as D (6 bases). This CDR3 comprises 12 residues. Per the germline V gene, CDR1 is SQVTM and CDR2 is ANQGSEA. Trimming shortened V by 7 bases and J by 4 bases, and 10 bases separated the two germline ends. Written as DNA, the CDR3 is TGCAGCGGGACAGAAGATAATGAAAAACTGTTTTTT. Its protein is CSGTEDNEKLFF.

In its sample, this clone was seen once. The gene calls are TRBV28 and TRBJ1-5, with a possible D match to TRBD1 (5 bases). This CDR3 has 12 residues. Germline CDR1 is MDHEN and CDR2 is SYDVKM. Trimming took off 4 bases at V and 7 bases at J, with 8 bases between the two ends. The CDR3 region has the DNA TGTGCCAGCAGTTCAGGGTGGCAGCCCCAGCATTTT. This codes for CASSSGWQPQHF.

This clone has a handful of counts. The chain carries TRBV11-3 and TRBJ2-2; D is perhaps TRBD1 (6 bases). This CDR3 is 14 amino acids long. Germline V CDR1 and CDR2: SGHNT, YENEEA. Between the trimmed V and J ends, which lost 5 bases and 1 base, there was a span of 8 bases. The CDR3 region is CASSRGGNTGELFF. Here the CDR3 DNA reads TGTGCCAGCAGCCGAGGGGGGAACACCGGGGAGCTGTTTTTT. Full variable domain (missing parts from reference TRBV11-3 and TRBJ2-2): EAGVVQSPRYKIIEKKQPVAFWCNPISGHNTLYWYLQNLGQGPELLIRYENEEAVDDSQLPKDRFSAERLKGVDSTLKIQPAELGDSAVYLCASSRGGNTGELFFGEGSRLTVL.

This clone was observed a single time. The gene calls are TRBV13 and TRBJ2-1, with 10 bases aligning to TRBD2. The J segment lost 4 bases and the V segment lost 7 bases, leaving 7 bases of the junction unmatched. The CDR3 is 15 amino acids. CDR1 PRHDT and CDR2 FYEKMQ come from the germline V gene (reference sequence). In nucleotides, the CDR3 is TGTGCCAGCACGGCTAGCGGGAGCCGATACAATGAGCAGTTCTTC. As protein: CASTASGSRYNEQFF.

V gene TRBV25-1 combines with J gene TRBJ2-5, with 8 bases identical to TRBD2. J was trimmed by 4 bases and V by 5 bases; bases with no gene match: 3. This CDR3 region has 13 residues. CDR1 and CDR2 from the germline V gene are MGHDK and SYGVNS. The CDR3 bases are TGTGCCAGCAGTATGAGCGGGAGAGAGACCCAGTACTTC. Amino acids: CASSMSGRETQYF.